Below, 15 T cell receptor beta chains from the same sample are listed, as sequenced in a study of CD8+CD57+ T cells in acquired aplastic anemia. TCR beta VDJ and CDR3 profiling used genomic DNA as template. Each CDR3 protein gets one entry after TCRdb re-called the reads with MiXCR. The sample has about 160,000 distinct CDR3 sequences; about 50% are singletons. Those patients picked for sequencing had displayed CD8+CD57+ cell expansion on flow cytometry. The specimen was sorted CD4+, CD8+, or CD8+CD57+ T cells (not recorded which) from PBMCs. The source is a human donor with aplastic anemia.

Worth noting for this clonotype: One end of the junction fails to match germline, which may point to a read error. The chain couples TRBV20-1 to TRBJ2-7; the D gene is possibly TRBD2 (5 bases). From germline, CDR1 is DFQATT and CDR2 SNEGSKA (reference sequence). CDR3 length equals 14 residues. The CDR3 protein is CSAGGWAISCEQYF. In DNA form, the CDR3 reads TGCAGTGCCGGCGGGTGGGCCATCTCCTGCGAGCAGTACTTC.

The rearrangement links TRBV7-2 to TRBJ2-3; possibly TRBD2 for D (5 bases). The CDR3 is made up of 19 amino acids. CDR1 SGHTA and CDR2 FQGNSA come from the germline V gene. Trimming pared 2 bases from V and 2 bases from J, leaving 23 bases between. The CDR3 spells CASSLNSPRLAQFTDTQYF. The CDR3 region has the DNA TGTGCCAGCAGCTTAAACTCCCCGAGGCTAGCCCAATTCACAGATACGCAGTATTTT.

This clonotype has more than one count but fewer than ten. This chain links TRBV15 with TRBJ2-7, with 11 positions matching TRBD1. CDR3 length: 15 amino acids. Losses at the gene ends were 4 bases for V and 4 bases for J; bases not matched to a gene: 6. CDR1 and CDR2 from the germline V gene are LNHNV and YYDKDF (reference sequence). The CDR3 sequence: CATSNADRGLYEQYF. CDR3 nucleotide sequence: TGTGCCACCAGCAACGCGGACAGGGGGCTATACGAGCAGTACTTC.

This clonotype was seen only a few times. J is TRBJ1-1 and V is TRBV25-1, with D maybe TRBD1 (6 bases). Trimming stripped 8 bases from V and 1 base from J, with 14 bases between. Germline CDR1 MGHDK, CDR2 SYGVNS. The CDR3 sequence is 14 residues long. CDR3 protein: CASPPQGQNTEAFF. CDR3 nucleotides: TGTGCCAGCCCGCCCCAGGGGCAGAACACTGAAGCTTTCTTT.

About this clonotype itself: The CDR3 does not close with the conserved phenylalanine or tryptophan, likely indicating a read error. The J gene is TRBJ2-7, the V gene TRBV7-9; 12 nucleotides agree with TRBD2. The CDR3 sequence is 15 residues long. Germline values: CDR1 SEHNR, CDR2 FQNEAQ (reference sequence). The J segment lost 7 bases and the V segment lost 1 base, leaving 5 bases of the junction unmatched. CDR3 bases: TGTGCCAGCAGCTTAGAGGGGACTAGCGGGCATGAGCAGTACCTC. It is translated as CASSLEGTSGHEQYL.

This chain links TRBV7-2 with TRBJ2-7; D possibly corresponds to TRBD2 (7 bases). The CDR3 runs to 16 residues. In germline, CDR1 is SGHTA, CDR2 FQGNSA. The V end was cut by 0 bases, the J end by 7 bases, with 19 bases between. In DNA form, the CDR3 reads TGTGCCAGCAGCTTAGCCCTACTAGCGACCAGGGGAGAGCAGTACTTC. It translates to CASSLALLATRGEQYF.

This clonotype was seen ten or more times. V usage is TRBV9 and J usage is TRBJ2-3; maybe TRBD2 (6 bases). In germline, CDR1 is SGDLS, CDR2 YYNGEE. The CDR3 contains 18 residues. V gave up 3 bases and J gave up 0 bases, with 20 bases separating them. For the CDR3, the DNA is TGTGCCAGCAGCGCCCCAACTTGGGATAGCGGAAGCACAGATACGCAGTATTTT. Translation gives CASSAPTWDSGSTDTQYF.

In this sample, this clonotype turned up many times. This chain uses TRBV4-1 with TRBJ2-1; tentative D call: TRBD2 (5 bases). Germline V gene sequence: CDR1 MGHRA, CDR2 YSYEKL. The V end was cut by 0 bases, the J end by 6 bases, with 9 bases between. The CDR3 spans 14 residues. Written as DNA, the CDR3 is TGCGCCAGCAGCCAAGAATCCGGGGTCAATGAGCAGTTCTTC. It translates to CASSQESGVNEQFF.

This clonotype was observed many times. V gene TRBV27 combines with J gene TRBJ2-7; D perhaps matches TRBD1 (5 bases). The ends were cut back, 8 bases at V and 6 bases at J, with 11 bases in the middle. This CDR3 is built from 11 residues. Germline lookup yields CDR1 MNHEY and CDR2 SMNVEV (reference sequence). CDR3 nucleotide sequence: TGTGCCAGCCAGGGATATGGCGAGCAGTACTTC. Its protein is CASQGYGEQYF.

This clonotype is medium-sized in the sample. The V call is TRBV4-1, the J call TRBJ1-2; unclear D gene. V dropped 1 base and J dropped 7 bases, with 7 bases sitting between them. In germline, CDR1 is MGHRA, CDR2 YSYEKL. The CDR3 is made up of 12 amino acids. CDR3 nucleotide sequence: TGCGCCAGCAGCCAAGGATGGAGTGGCTACACCTTC. This translates into CASSQGWSGYTF.

This clonotype was seen repeatedly, ten times or more. The chain recombines TRBV20-1 with TRBJ2-2; 10 bases map to TRBD2. The junction had 10 bases not matched to a gene; V was cut back by 6 bases and J by 6 bases. CDR3 length equals 15 residues. The germline V gene encodes CDR1 DFQATT and CDR2 SNEGSKA (reference sequence). The CDR3 loop reads CSAPLAGEAAGELFF. In nucleotides, the CDR3 is TGCAGTGCGCCGCTAGCGGGAGAAGCGGCCGGGGAGCTGTTTTTT.

This clonotype occurred a few times. V and J are TRBV24-1 and TRBJ2-2; D may be TRBD1 (6 bases). The germline V gene has CDR1 KGHDR and CDR2 SFDVKD. This CDR3 is built from 14 residues. Trimming cost V 3 bases and J 4 bases, with 8 bases left between them. The CDR3 sequence is CATSDRGGTGELFF. Here the CDR3 DNA reads TGTGCCACCAGTGATCGAGGGGGCACCGGGGAGCTGTTTTTT.

The chain has TRBV11-1 and TRBJ2-7, with TRBD1 as a possible D gene (6 bases). Germline V gene data show CDR1 as SGHAT and CDR2 as FQDESV (reference sequence). Trimming cost V 1 base and J 1 base, with 14 bases left between them. This CDR3 has 16 residues. CDR3 coding DNA: TGTGCCAGCAGCTTAGACGGTACAGGGCGATCCTACGAGCAGTACTTC. Protein sequence: CASSLDGTGRSYEQYF.

CDR3 sequence (DNA): TGTGCCAGTAGTATAGGCGGCAGGGGTTACGAGCAGTACTTC. Its protein product is CASSIGGRGYEQYF. V usage is TRBV19 and J usage is TRBJ2-7, with TRBD1 as a possible D gene (6 bases). The V gene lost 1 base and the J gene lost 4 bases, with 11 bases spanning the gap. Per the germline V gene, CDR1 is LNHDA and CDR2 is SQIVND (reference sequence). The CDR3 is 14 amino acids.

The rearrangement joins TRBV5-1 to TRBJ1-5; TRBD1 is a possible D gene (5 bases). Germline loops: CDR1 SGHRS, CDR2 YFSETQ. Trimming removed 0 bases at V and 4 bases at J, with 14 bases between. This CDR3 comprises 16 residues. CDR3 coding DNA: TGCGCCAGCAGCTTGGGGGACGGGGTGGGAAATCAGCCCCAGCATTTT. Protein sequence: CASSLGDGVGNQPQHF. Full variable domain (outside the CDR3, taken from reference TRBV5-1 and TRBJ1-5): KAGVTQTPRYLIKTRGQQVTLSCSPISGHRSVSWYQQTPGQGLQFLFEYFSETQRNKGNFPGRFSGRQFSNSRSEMNVSTLELGDSALYLCASSLGDGVGNQPQHFGDGTRLSIL.